This T cell receptor (beta chain) was sequenced for a study of blood T cell repertoires in COVID-19. Produced via immunoSEQ multiplex PCR; TCRdb's table is partial and in-frame only. The sample carries 250,000 or so clones, over 70% recorded once. The CDR3 sequence is 15 residues long. Trimming left V 4 bases short and J 4 bases short, with 16 bases between. The germline CDR1 and CDR2 sequences are SGDLS and YYNGEE. Material for sequencing was peripheral blood. The V gene is TRBV9, the J gene TRBJ2-3, with TRBD2 as a possible D gene (6 bases). The TCR originated in a woman over 75 with acute or convalescent COVID-19. CDR3 sequence (DNA): TGTGCCAGCAGCCTGATGACCGGGGGTGCAGATACGCAGTATTTT. Encoded protein: CASSLMTGGADTQYF. Using reference TRBV9 and TRBJ2-3 for the parts outside the CDR3, the full variable domain is DSGVTQTPKHLITATGQRVTLRCSPRSGDLSVYWYQQSLDQGLQFLIQYYNGEERAKGNILERFSAQQFPDLHSELNLSSLELGDSALYFCASSLMTGGADTQYFGPGTRLTVL.